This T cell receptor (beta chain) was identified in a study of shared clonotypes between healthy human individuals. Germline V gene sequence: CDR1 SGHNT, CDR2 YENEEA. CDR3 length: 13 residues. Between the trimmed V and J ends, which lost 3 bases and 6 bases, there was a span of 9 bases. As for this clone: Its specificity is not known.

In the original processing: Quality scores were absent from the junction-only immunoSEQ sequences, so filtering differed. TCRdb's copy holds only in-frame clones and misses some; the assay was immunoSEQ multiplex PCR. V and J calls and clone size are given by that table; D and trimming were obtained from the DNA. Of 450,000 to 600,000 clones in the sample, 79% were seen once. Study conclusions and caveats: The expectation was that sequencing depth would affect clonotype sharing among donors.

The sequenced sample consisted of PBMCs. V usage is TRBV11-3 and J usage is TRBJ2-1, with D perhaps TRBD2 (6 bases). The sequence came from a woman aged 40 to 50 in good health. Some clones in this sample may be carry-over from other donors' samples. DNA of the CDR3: TGTGCCAGCAGCTTTGGGACTGTCAATGAGCAGTTCTTC. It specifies CASSFGTVNEQFF.